The clone carrying this TCR beta chain occurred a few times. Its antigen is still unknown. The V gene end was trimmed by 0 bases and the J gene end by 5 bases; junction bases not matched to a gene: 2. This CDR3 spans 15 amino acids. The germline V gene has CDR1 DFQATT and CDR2 SNEGSKA (reference sequence). The source of the sample is a study of blood T cells in healthy people across ages. Whole-study context: Per every two T cells, about one barcoded beta molecule was captured by template switching. General study results and limits: Long-lived donors had more naive CD4+ cells and higher diversity than aged donors.

With a J-beta primer mix and a sample-barcoded 5' primer, a second PCR ran about 6 to 11 cycles. TCRdb used MiXCR to reprocess the 5' RACE reads, holding one entry per CDR3 protein. The data show approximately 600,000 distinct CDR3 sequences, under 70% seen once. Each sample had at least 6.5 million PBMCs isolated. The material sequenced was blood. The sequence was collected from a man aged 55 to 69 in good health. The V call is TRBV20-1, the J call TRBJ2-5; 14 bases match TRBD2. CDR3 protein: CSARDRTSGRETQYF. DNA for the CDR3: TGCAGTGCTAGAGATCGGACTAGCGGGAGGGAGACCCAGTACTTC.